The 26 T cell receptor beta chains below were found in one sample sequenced in a study of CXCR3-negative and CXCR3-positive naive CD8 T cells. Carrying UMI labels, the TRB cDNA libraries were prepared through 5' RACE. TCRdb reprocessed the 5' RACE reads and stores each CDR3 protein as one record, lacking DNA. The sample has around 81,000 distinct CDR3 sequences. The sample taken for sequencing was naive CXCR3- CD8+ T cells from blood. Documented subset: CD45RO-CCR7+CD27+CD95- naive CD8+ T cells lacking CXCR3 (TNR3-). All receptors derive from a human donor in good health. Some clones in this sample may be carry-over from other donors' samples.

V usage is TRBV6-1 and J usage is TRBJ2-7; TCRdb proposes TRBD1, but this gene call is untestable without DNA. Germline lookup yields CDR1 MNHNS and CDR2 SASEGT. The length of the CDR3 is 16 residues. The CDR3 is CASYTDPWEPLYEQYF.

The chain uses TRBV29-1 and TRBJ1-2; TCRdb designates TRBD1, a call that cannot be tested without DNA. The V gene's germline CDR1 is SQVTM and CDR2 ANQGSEA. The CDR3 is 12 residues long. CDR3 amino acids: CSVVNWDSHYTF.

V gene TRBV7-9 combines with J gene TRBJ2-7; no DNA is available, so the TRBD1 call from TCRdb remains unchecked. The CDR3 is 17 amino acids. The germline V gene encodes CDR1 SEHNR and CDR2 FQNEAQ (reference sequence). CDR3 in amino acids: CASSSPPVGGRSDEQYF.

The gene calls are TRBV12-3 or TRBV12-4 and TRBJ2-3; the TRBD2 assignment by TCRdb is unverifiable without DNA. There are 16 residues in the CDR3. CDR3 protein: CASSLFLAGFTDTQYF.

The chain has TRBV28 and TRBJ2-3; the D call of TRBD2 rests on TCRdb alone, since no DNA is present to check it. Germline V lookup: CDR1 MDHEN, CDR2 SYDVKM. The CDR3 has 16 residues. CDR3 sequence reads: CASSYRLAGGPDTQYF.

This clonotype is labeled medium-sized (0.01 to 0.1%) based on frequency. V gene TRBV7-9 combines with J gene TRBJ2-1; lacking DNA, the TRBD1 call made by TCRdb goes unchecked. CDR1 SEHNR and CDR2 FQNEAQ come from the germline V gene (reference sequence). The CDR3 is 13 residues long. CDR3 loop: CASNGLLANEQFF.

The chain combines TRBV10-2 with TRBJ1-1; the TRBD1 assignment by TCRdb is unverifiable without DNA. Germline V CDR1 and CDR2: WSHSY, SAAADI. This CDR3 comprises 14 residues. This chain's CDR3 is CASRLSGGKTEAFF.

The chain has TRBV19 and TRBJ2-5; TCRdb's D gene call, TRBD2, goes unchecked for lack of DNA. CDR3 size: 15 residues. The germline V gene has CDR1 LNHDA and CDR2 SQIVND (reference sequence). The chain's CDR3 is CASSILSGAQETQYF. Full variable domain (remainder filled in from reference TRBV19 and TRBJ2-5): DGGITQSPKYLFRKEGQNVTLSCEQNLNHDAMYWYRQDPGQGLRLIYYSQIVNDFQKGDIAEGYSVSREKKESFPLTVTSAQKNPTAFYLCASSILSGAQETQYFGPGTRLLVL.

J is TRBJ2-7 and V is TRBV7-3; TCRdb calls TRBD2, which cannot be checked without DNA. CDR1 is SGHTA and CDR2 is FQGTGA in the germline V gene. CDR3 length: 15 amino acids. The CDR3 spells CASSAPSGSSNEQYF.

The V and J genes are TRBV15 and TRBJ2-5; TCRdb returns TRBD1, unconfirmable since there is no DNA. The V gene's germline CDR1 is LNHNV and CDR2 YYDKDF (reference sequence). This CDR3 is 13 amino acids long. CDR3 protein: CATSRDREETQYF.

This chain links TRBV21-1 with TRBJ1-5; TCRdb returns TRBD1, unconfirmable since there is no DNA. TRBV21-1 constitutes a pseudogene. The CDR3 consists of 14 residues. This CDR3 is CASSKPTQGKPQHF.

V usage is TRBV6-2 or TRBV6-3 and J usage is TRBJ2-1; the TCRdb D gene call, TRBD1, has no DNA to confirm it. CDR3 length: 16 amino acids. CDR1 and CDR2 from the germline V gene are MNHEY and SVGEGT. The CDR3 region is CASSYPPVAGVNEQFF.

The chain carries TRBV28 and TRBJ2-1. The CDR3 runs 12 residues. Germline CDR1 is MDHEN and CDR2 is SYDVKM. CDR3 amino acids: CASSFWSNEQFF.

The J gene is TRBJ2-7, the V gene TRBV28; with no DNA, the TCRdb D assignment of TRBD1 cannot be verified. Germline V gene lookup returns CDR1 MDHEN and CDR2 SYDVKM. The CDR3 length is 14 residues. CDR3 sequence: CASRVRDSSYEQYF.

This rearrangement joins TRBV6-5 to TRBJ2-5. Germline assignment: CDR1 MNHEY and CDR2 SVGAGI. This CDR3 region has 14 residues. CDR3 in amino acids: CASSPYEDQETQYF.

The chain carries TRBV9 and TRBJ1-6; without DNA, the TCRdb call of TRBD1 cannot be checked. CDR3 length: 15 amino acids. The germline gives CDR1 SGDLS, CDR2 YYNGEE. CDR3 region: CASSTNRGGDSPLHF.

V usage is TRBV14 and J usage is TRBJ1-4; TCRdb's D gene call, TRBD1, goes unchecked for lack of DNA. This CDR3 spans 11 amino acids. From germline, CDR1 is SGHDN and CDR2 FVKESK. CDR3 sequence reads: CASRQQGELFF.

This sequence joins TRBV7-6 and TRBJ2-2; without DNA, the TCRdb call of TRBD2 cannot be checked. The CDR3 sequence is 16 residues long. Germline V gene data show CDR1 as SGHVS and CDR2 as FNYEAQ. The CDR3 spells CASSLAVRENTGELFF.

V is TRBV7-8 and J is TRBJ1-2. In germline, CDR1 is SGHVS, CDR2 FQNEAQ. This CDR3 is 14 amino acids long. This chain's CDR3 is CASSLGRDFYGYTF.

The V and J genes are TRBV5-1 and TRBJ2-3. The CDR3 is 13 residues long. The germline V gene encodes CDR1 SGHRS and CDR2 YFSETQ. The CDR3 region is CASRPTSSNTQYF.

This chain links TRBV6-6 with TRBJ2-1; TCRdb lists TRBD2, though no DNA is available to test this call. Germline values: CDR1 MNHNY, CDR2 SVGAGI (reference sequence). The CDR3 covers 17 residues. Here the CDR3 reads CASSYSIASGRYNEQFF.

The rearrangement uses TRBV4-1 and TRBJ2-7; the TCRdb D gene call, TRBD2, has no DNA to confirm it. The germline V gene encodes CDR1 MGHRA and CDR2 YSYEKL. The CDR3 has 14 amino acids. CDR3 sequence reads: CASSPQAGPFEQYF.

The chain carries TRBV24-1 and TRBJ2-1; TCRdb's assignment of TRBD1 cannot be checked, as there is no DNA. CDR1 is KGHDR, CDR2 SFDVKD, per germline. The CDR3 covers 20 residues. This CDR3 is CATSDSGTGGYIGPNNEQFF.

The chain employs TRBV28 and TRBJ2-3; as DNA is missing, the TRBD2 call by TCRdb cannot be tested. Germline V gene lookup returns CDR1 MDHEN and CDR2 SYDVKM. The CDR3 spans 14 residues. CDR3 in amino acids: CASSLRRATDTQYF.

The rearrangement uses TRBV7-8 and TRBJ2-7; the TCRdb call, TRBD1, lacks DNA for checking. The germline V gene has CDR1 SGHVS and CDR2 FQNEAQ. The CDR3 is 12 residues long. CDR3 region: CASSPGTAEQYF.

The chain's CDR3 is CASSLYSNEQFF. This sequence joins TRBV7-8 and TRBJ2-1. The germline V gene encodes CDR1 SGHVS and CDR2 FQNEAQ. The CDR3 loop spans 12 amino acids.